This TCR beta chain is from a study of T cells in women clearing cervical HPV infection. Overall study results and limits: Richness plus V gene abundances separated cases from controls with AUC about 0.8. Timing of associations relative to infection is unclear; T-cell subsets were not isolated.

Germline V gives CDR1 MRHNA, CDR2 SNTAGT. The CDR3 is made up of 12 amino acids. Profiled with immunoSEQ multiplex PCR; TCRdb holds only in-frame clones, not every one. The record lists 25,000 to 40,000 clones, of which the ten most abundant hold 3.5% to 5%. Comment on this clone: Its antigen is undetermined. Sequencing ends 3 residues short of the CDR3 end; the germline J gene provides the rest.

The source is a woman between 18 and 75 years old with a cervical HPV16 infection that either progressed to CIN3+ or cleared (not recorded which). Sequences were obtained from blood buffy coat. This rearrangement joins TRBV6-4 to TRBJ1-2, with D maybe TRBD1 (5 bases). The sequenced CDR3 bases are TGTGCCAGCAAAGGAGCAGGGAGCGGC. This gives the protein CASKGAGSG. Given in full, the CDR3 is CASKGAGSGYTF.